This T cell receptor (beta chain) originates from a study of blood T cell repertoires in COVID-19. Study context: The samples span acute and convalescent COVID-19 from the United States, Italy and Spain. The analysed material was cDNA or gDNA that came from T cells, B-cell-depleted T cells, or PBMCs.

The authors' processing: Nucleated cell counts were estimated from reference gene primer amplification. Only in-frame clones appear in the TCRdb table, and some are missing; sequencing was by immunoSEQ multiplex PCR. For V, J and clone size, that table is used; D and trimming come from the DNA. In the table there are about 200,000 clones, about nine tenths of which are singletons. Looked up from germline, CDR1 is SEHNR and CDR2 is FQNEAQ (reference sequence). V lost 2 bases and J lost 0, with 7 bases in between. CDR3 length: 15 residues. Input material: peripheral blood. This receptor was taken from a man over 45 with acute or convalescent COVID-19. The chain combines TRBV7-9 with TRBJ2-2, with no clear D. The CDR3 here is CASSLTNTNTGELFF. CDR3 in DNA: TGTGCCAGCAGCTTAACTAACACGAACACCGGGGAGCTGTTTTTT.